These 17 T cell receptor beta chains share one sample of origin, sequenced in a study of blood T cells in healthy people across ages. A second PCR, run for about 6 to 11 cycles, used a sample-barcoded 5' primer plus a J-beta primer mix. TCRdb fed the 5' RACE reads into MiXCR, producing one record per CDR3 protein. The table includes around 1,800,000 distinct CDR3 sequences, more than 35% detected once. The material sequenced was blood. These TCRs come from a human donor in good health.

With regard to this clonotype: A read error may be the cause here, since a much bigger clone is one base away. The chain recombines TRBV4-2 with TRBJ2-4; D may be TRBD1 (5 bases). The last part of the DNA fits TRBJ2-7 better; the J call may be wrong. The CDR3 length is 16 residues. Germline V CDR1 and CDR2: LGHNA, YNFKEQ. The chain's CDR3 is CACSQDTGGTTYEQYF. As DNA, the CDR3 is TGTGCCTGCAGCCAAGACACAGGTGGAACGACTTACGAGCAGTACTTC.

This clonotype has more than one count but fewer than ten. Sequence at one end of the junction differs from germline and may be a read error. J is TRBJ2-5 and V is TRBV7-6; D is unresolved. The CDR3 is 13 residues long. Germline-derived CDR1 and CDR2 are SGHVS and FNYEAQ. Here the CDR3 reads CASSLGQKEAQYF. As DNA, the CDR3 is TGTGCCAGCAGCTTAGGCCAGAAAGAGGCCCAGTACTTC.

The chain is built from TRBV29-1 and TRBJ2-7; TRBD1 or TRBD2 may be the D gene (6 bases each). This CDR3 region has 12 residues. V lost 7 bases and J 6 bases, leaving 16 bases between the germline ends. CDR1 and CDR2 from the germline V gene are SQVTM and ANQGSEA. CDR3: CSASRGGLEQYF. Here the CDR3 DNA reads TGCAGCGCATCCCGTGGGGGGCTCGAGCAGTACTTC.

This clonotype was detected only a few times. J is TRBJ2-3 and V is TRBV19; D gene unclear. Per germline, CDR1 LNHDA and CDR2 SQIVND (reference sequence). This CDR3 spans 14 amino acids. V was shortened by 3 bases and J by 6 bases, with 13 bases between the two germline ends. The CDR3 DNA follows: TGTGCCAGTAGTATCCGCAGGACCGTCGATACGCAGTATTTT. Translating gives CASSIRRTVDTQYF.

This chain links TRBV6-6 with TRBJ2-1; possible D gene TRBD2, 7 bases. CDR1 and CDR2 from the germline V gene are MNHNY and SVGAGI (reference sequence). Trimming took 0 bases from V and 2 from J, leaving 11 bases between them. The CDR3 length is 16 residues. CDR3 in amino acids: CASSYSMGGPYNEQFF. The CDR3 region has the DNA TGTGCCAGCAGTTACTCCATGGGGGGGCCCTACAATGAGCAGTTCTTC.

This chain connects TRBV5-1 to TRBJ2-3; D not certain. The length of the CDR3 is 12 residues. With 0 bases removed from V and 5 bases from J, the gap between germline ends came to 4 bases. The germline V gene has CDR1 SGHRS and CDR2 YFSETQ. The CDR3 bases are TGCGCCAGCAGCTTGGTCAAAGATACGCAGTATTTT. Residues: CASSLVKDTQYF.

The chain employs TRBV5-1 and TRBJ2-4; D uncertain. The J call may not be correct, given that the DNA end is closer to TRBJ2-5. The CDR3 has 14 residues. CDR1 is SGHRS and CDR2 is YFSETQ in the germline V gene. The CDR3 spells CASSLLTSQETQYF. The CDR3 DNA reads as TGCGCCAGCAGCTTATTGACATCCCAAGAGACCCAGTACTTC.

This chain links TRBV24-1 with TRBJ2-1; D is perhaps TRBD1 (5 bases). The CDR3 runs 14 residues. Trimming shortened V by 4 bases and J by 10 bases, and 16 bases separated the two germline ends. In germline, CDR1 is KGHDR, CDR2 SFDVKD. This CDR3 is CATSDPGHTAEQFF. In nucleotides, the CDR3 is TGTGCCACCAGTGACCCAGGACACACCGCAGAGCAGTTCTTC.

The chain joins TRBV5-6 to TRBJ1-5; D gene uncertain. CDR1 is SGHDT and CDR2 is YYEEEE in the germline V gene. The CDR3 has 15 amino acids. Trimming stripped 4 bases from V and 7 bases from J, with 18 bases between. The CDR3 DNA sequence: TGTGCCAGCAGCGATGGGAGGTATGTGCGGCAGCCCCAGCATTTT. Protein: CASSDGRYVRQPQHF.

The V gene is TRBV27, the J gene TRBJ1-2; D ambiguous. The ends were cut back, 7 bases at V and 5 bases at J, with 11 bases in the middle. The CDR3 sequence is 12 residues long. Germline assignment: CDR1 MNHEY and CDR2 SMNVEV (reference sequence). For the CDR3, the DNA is TGTGCCAGCAAGGGCGGCCTATATGGCTACACCTTC. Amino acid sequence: CASKGGLYGYTF.

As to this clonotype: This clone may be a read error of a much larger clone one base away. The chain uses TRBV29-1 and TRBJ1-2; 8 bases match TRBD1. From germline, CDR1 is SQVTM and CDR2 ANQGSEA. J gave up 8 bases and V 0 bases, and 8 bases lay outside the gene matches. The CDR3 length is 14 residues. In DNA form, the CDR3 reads TGCAGCGTTGAAGAGTGGACAGGGCGGTCGGGCTACACCTTC. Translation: CSVEEWTGRSGYTF.

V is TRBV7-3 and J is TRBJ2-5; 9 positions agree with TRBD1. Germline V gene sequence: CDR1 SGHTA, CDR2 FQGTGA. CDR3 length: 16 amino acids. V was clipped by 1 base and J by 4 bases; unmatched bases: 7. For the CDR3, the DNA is TGTGCCAGCAGCTTAAAGGGTGACAGGGGGAGAGAGACCCAGTACTTC. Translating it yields CASSLKGDRGRETQYF.

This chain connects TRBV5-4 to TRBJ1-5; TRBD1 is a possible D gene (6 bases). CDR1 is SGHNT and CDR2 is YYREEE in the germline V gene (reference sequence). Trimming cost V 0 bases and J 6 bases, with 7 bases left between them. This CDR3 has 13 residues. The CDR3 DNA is TGTGCCAGCAGCTTGGGGACAGCTCAGCCCCAGCATTTT. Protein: CASSLGTAQPQHF.

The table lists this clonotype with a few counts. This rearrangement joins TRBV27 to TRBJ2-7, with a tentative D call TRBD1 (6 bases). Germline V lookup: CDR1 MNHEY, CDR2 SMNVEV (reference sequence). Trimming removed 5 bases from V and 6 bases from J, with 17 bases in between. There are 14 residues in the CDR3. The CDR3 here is CASSLTTGLGEQYF. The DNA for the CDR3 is TGTGCCAGCAGTCTTACTACAGGGTTAGGCGAGCAGTACTTC.

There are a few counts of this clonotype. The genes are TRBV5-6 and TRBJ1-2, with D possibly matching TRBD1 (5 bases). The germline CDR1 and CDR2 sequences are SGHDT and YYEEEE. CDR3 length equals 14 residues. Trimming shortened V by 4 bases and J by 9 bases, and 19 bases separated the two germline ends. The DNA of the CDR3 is TGTGCCAGCAGCAAGTATGGGGGGTTCGATAGCTACACCTTC. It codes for CASSKYGGFDSYTF.

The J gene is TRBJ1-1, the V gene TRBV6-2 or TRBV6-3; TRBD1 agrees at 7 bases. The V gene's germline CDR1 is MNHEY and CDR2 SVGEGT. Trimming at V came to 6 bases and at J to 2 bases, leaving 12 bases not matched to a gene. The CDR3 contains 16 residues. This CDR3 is CASRYRDSSLNTEAFF. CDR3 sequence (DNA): TGTGCCAGCAGATACCGGGACAGTTCCTTAAACACTGAAGCTTTCTTT.

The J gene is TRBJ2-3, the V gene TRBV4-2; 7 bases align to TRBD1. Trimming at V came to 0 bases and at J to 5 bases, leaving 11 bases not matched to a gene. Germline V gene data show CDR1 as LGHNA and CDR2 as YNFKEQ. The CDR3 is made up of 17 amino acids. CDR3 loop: CASSQDERRGQGDTQYF. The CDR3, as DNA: TGTGCCAGCAGCCAAGATGAAAGAAGGGGGCAAGGAGATACGCAGTATTTT.